The rows below give T cell receptor beta chains drawn from one sample of a study of control samples from healthy donors and cancer patients. This table comes from immunoSEQ multiplex PCR, and its TCRdb copy is limited to in-frame clones, with some not included. Of about 130,000 clones in the sample, just under 95% are singletons; the top ten hold 3.6%. Sequenced material: blood. Every receptor here comes from a man younger than 45 in good health. The CDR3 runs from the conserved cysteine through the conserved F or W. D genes are given only for firm matches. Clone size appears in some rows only: once, few, many, or a class for an expanded clone.

.	TRBV4-1	TRBJ2-5	.	CASSSRTEETQYF	TGCGCCAGCAGCTCCCGGACCGAAGAGACCCAGTACTTC
.	TRBV4-2	TRBJ2-5	.	CASSQDKAQTQYF	TGTGCCAGCAGCCAAGATAAAGCGCAGACCCAGTACTTC
.	TRBV19	TRBJ1-3	.	CASARAGALGNTIYF	TGTGCCAGCGCACGGGCAGGGGCTCTCGGAAACACCATATATTTT
.	TRBV19	TRBJ1-1	.	CASSPTVNTEAFF	TGTGCCAGTAGCCCGACAGTGAACACTGAAGCTTTCTTT
.	TRBV28	TRBJ1-5	.	CASSSPTLNQPQHF	TGTGCCAGCAGTTCTCCGACTCTCAATCAGCCCCAGCATTTT
.	TRBV2	TRBJ1-1	TRBD1	CASRDRVSTRNTEAFF	TGTGCCAGTCGGGACAGGGTGTCGACAAGGAACACTGAAGCTTTCTTT
once	TRBV19	TRBJ1-2	.	CASSRHREMDYGYTF	TGTGCCAGTAGCCGCCACAGGGAAATGGACTATGGCTACACCTTC
.	TRBV5-4	TRBJ1-2	.	CASSFEEYSGYTF	TGTGCCAGCAGCTTTGAAGAGTACAGTGGCTACACCTTC
.	TRBV3-1/TRBV3-2	TRBJ1-6	TRBD1	CASSPTGGYNSPLHF	TGTGCCAGCAGCCCCACAGGGGGTTATAATTCACCCCTCCACTTT
.	TRBV29-1	TRBJ2-7	.	CSVGTDEQYF	TGCAGCGTAGGGACGGACGAGCAGTACTTC
.	TRBV3-1/TRBV3-2	TRBJ2-1	TRBD2	CASSQDLEWGTNYNEQFF	TGTGCCAGCAGCCAAGATCTAGAATGGGGGACTAACTACAATGAGCAGTTCTTC
.	TRBV25-1	TRBJ1-1	.	CARHRANTEAFF	TGTGCCAGGCACAGGGCGAACACTGAAGCTTTCTTT
.	TRBV6-4	TRBJ2-5	TRBD1	CASSEGTEQTQYF	TGTGCCAGCAGTGAAGGGACAGAACAGACCCAGTACTTC
.	TRBV12-3/TRBV12-4	TRBJ1-1	.	CASSSSGTEAFF	TGTGCCAGCAGTAGTAGTGGCACTGAAGCTTTCTTT
.	TRBV13	TRBJ2-1	.	CASSLTRNRYNEQFF	TGTGCCAGCAGCTTAACCAGGAACCGTTACAATGAGCAGTTCTTC
.	TRBV6-2/TRBV6-3	TRBJ1-1	.	CASSYLFLGHTEAFF	TGTGCCAGCAGTTACCTGTTTCTGGGACACACTGAAGCTTTCTTT
.	TRBV9	TRBJ1-1	.	CASSQGGLTSTEAFF	TGTGCCAGCAGCCAAGGGGGTTTAACCTCCACTGAAGCTTTCTTT
.	TRBV5-5	TRBJ1-2	.	CASTTGEGVYGYTF	TGTGCCAGCACCACTGGGGAGGGAGTCTATGGCTACACCTTC
.	TRBV25-1	TRBJ1-2	.	CASSESDSFSYGYTF	TGTGCCAGCAGTGAATCGGACAGCTTTAGCTATGGCTACACCTTC
.	TRBV21-1	TRBJ2-6	.	CARVQTGAFSGANVLTF	TGTGCCAGGGTGCAGACCGGGGCATTCTCTGGGGCCAACGTCCTGACTTTC
.	TRBV4-3	TRBJ2-1	TRBD1	CASSSHRGLYNEQFF	TGCGCCAGCAGCTCTCACAGGGGGTTATACAATGAGCAGTTCTTC
once	TRBV24-1	TRBJ2-3	.	CATSTRREGDTQYF	TGTGCCACCAGCACCCGCCGGGAAGGTGATACGCAGTATTTT
.	TRBV7-2	TRBJ2-7	.	CASSTGGVEQYF	TGTGCCAGCAGCACAGGCGGGGTCGAGCAGTACTTC
.	TRBV5-1	TRBJ1-5	.	CASSLGGTGNQPQHF	TGCGCCAGCAGCTTGGGTGGGACGGGCAATCAGCCCCAGCATTTT
.	TRBV9	TRBJ2-4	.	CASSGLGNIQYF	TGTGCCAGCAGCGGCCTTGGGAACATTCAGTACTTC
.	TRBV7-9	TRBJ1-4	.	CASSLVPGITTPARRKLFF	TGTGCCAGCAGCTTAGTACCGGGGATTACTACCCCTGCGCGAAGGAAACTGTTTTTT
.	TRBV6-5	TRBJ2-3	.	CASTRQRADTQYF	TGTGCCAGCACCAGGCAGCGGGCAGATACGCAGTATTTT
.	TRBV5-6	TRBJ2-5	.	CASSREYGGAETQYF	TGTGCCAGCAGCCGGGAGTATGGGGGAGCGGAGACCCAGTACTTC
.	TRBV7-2	TRBJ2-5	TRBD2	CASSPPRGTSGETQYF	TGTGCCAGCAGCCCGCCTAGAGGGACTAGCGGGGAGACCCAGTACTTC
.	TRBV18	TRBJ1-3	.	CASSPKGSAGNTIYF	TGTGCCAGCTCACCAAAGGGGTCTGCTGGAAACACCATATATTTT
.	TRBV5-5	TRBJ2-3	.	CASSLRQKNTDTQYF	TGTGCCAGCAGCTTGCGGCAGAAGAACACAGATACGCAGTATTTT
.	TRBV5-6	TRBJ1-2	.	CASRSTQPGYGYTF	TGTGCCAGCAGGTCGACACAACCGGGCTATGGCTACACCTTC
.	TRBV6-2/TRBV6-3	TRBJ1-5	.	CASSYSGRLGQPQHF	TGTGCCAGCAGTTACTCGGGACGTCTAGGCCAGCCCCAGCATTTT
.	TRBV2	TRBJ1-2	TRBD1	CASSEYGTGLGYTF	TGTGCCAGCAGTGAGTATGGGACAGGGCTCGGCTACACCTTC
.	TRBV3-1/TRBV3-2	TRBJ1-3	.	CASSPVLGAGNTIYF	TGTGCCAGCAGCCCCGTCTTAGGGGCTGGAAACACCATATATTTT
.	TRBV3-1/TRBV3-2	TRBJ2-7	TRBD1	CASSQGTGIYEQYF	TGTGCCAGCAGCCAAGGGACAGGGATCTACGAGCAGTACTTC
.	TRBV28	TRBJ1-5	TRBD1	CASSGEDRGSQPQHF	TGTGCCAGCAGTGGGGAAGACAGGGGAAGTCAGCCCCAGCATTTT
once	TRBV4-1	TRBJ1-1	.	CASSPHGQKNTEAFF	TGCGCCAGCAGCCCCCACGGACAGAAGAACACTGAAGCTTTCTTT
.	TRBV10-3	TRBJ1-5	.	CAISDEGRQPQHF	TGTGCCATCAGTGACGAGGGACGTCAGCCCCAGCATTTT
.	TRBV14	TRBJ2-3	.	CASSGYWTGRGGDTQYF	TGTGCCAGCAGCGGTTACTGGACAGGGAGGGGTGGAGATACGCAGTATTTT
.	TRBV4-1	TRBJ2-7	.	CASSQESRGYEQYF	TGCGCCAGCAGCCAAGAATCCAGGGGTTACGAGCAGTACTTC
.	TRBV19	TRBJ2-5	TRBD2	CASKPPGGDVETQYF	TGTGCCAGTAAACCCCCGGGGGGGGATGTGGAGACCCAGTACTTC